This T cell receptor (beta chain) was sequenced during a study of Ad26.COV2.S vaccination and SARS-CoV-2 variants (dated by TCRdb to the early 2020s). Regarding the study in general: Vaccine-arm donors came from COV1001, a multicentre, randomized, double-blind, placebo-controlled phase I-IIa trial of Ad26.COV2.S in healthy adults. Ad26.COV2.S was administered intramuscularly at 5 x 10^10 or 1 x 10^11 viral particles, either as a single shot or as two shots given 56 days apart. The specificity and breadth of SARS-CoV-2-reactive T cell receptors after Ad26.COV2.S vaccination were assessed by TCRbeta repertoire sequencing. The TCR-sequenced set comprised around 30 samples: some 20 Ad26.COV2.S vaccine recipients, 5 placebo recipients and 8 SARS-CoV-2 convalescent individuals. Trial participants were randomized into five groups of five, in which low-dose or high-dose Ad26.COV2.S was given once or twice, or placebo was given on both occasions. Investigators did not know the trial group allocation while performing experiments and assessing outcomes. What the authors observed across the whole study: After vaccination, substantial breadth of spike-specific CD8+ and CD4+ T cell responses was reported. Spike-specific TCR breadth was higher in Ad26.COV2.S recipients than in placebo recipients (P = 0.0014). The study was not powered to compare responses between vaccine doses or regimens. The authors noted that total T cell responses may have been underestimated by the TCR breadth and depth analyses. Vaccine and placebo recipients had comparable non-spike TCR breadth, which fits with the vaccine containing only spike.

The immunoSEQ Assay was used to sequence TCRbeta CDR3 regions. After extraction, genomic DNA underwent amplification by bias-controlled multiplex PCR, followed by high-throughput sequencing. The study's processing was this. Collapsing and filtering of sequences were performed to quantify the absolute abundance of each unique TCRbeta CDR3 region. Usable DNA was measured by amplifying reference genes present in all nucleated cells, and TCRbeta template counts were normalized to that usable DNA to estimate T cell fraction. Repertoire TCRs were annotated as SARS-CoV-2-specific by exact matching of V gene, CDR3 amino acid sequence and J gene to a known reactive TCR set. The reference SARS-CoV-2 TCR set came from MIRA and was filtered for enrichment in COVID-19-positive ImmuneCODE repertoires, removing public or cross-reactive TCRs. Drawing on the MIRA antigens, annotated TCRs were analysed further at the level of specific ORF or position within ORF. Breadth was defined as annotated unique rearrangements over total unique productive rearrangements; depth was the summed frequency of those rearrangements. Two-sided Wilcoxon rank-sum tests were applied when comparing TCR breadth between groups. TCRdb took over this immuneACCESS table, retaining in-frame rearrangements with V and J assigned. Such tables are incomplete; in checked studies, under half of the missing clones stem from an unresolved V gene, and the remainder is unexplained. V and J calls and clone size are copied from that table; D and trimming were computed from the DNA. The sample table shows about 380,000 clones, and 80% to 90% are seen once. Of the sample, approximately 7.8% falls within the top ten clones.

On this clone itself: The clone's antigen remains unknown. Base-call qualities are not available, and no considerably larger clone is one nucleotide away.

The sample's treatment or condition label, decoded: some 20 received Ad26.COV2.S at low or high dose, single or two shots; 5 received placebo; per-sample allocation not given. For vaccine and placebo recipients, repertoires were sequenced using samples collected on day 63 after the first injection. Between 29 July and 7 August 2020, Cohort 1b enrolled 25 adults aged 18-55 years at one site in Boston, USA. Ad26.COV2.S consisted of a replication-incompetent adenovirus type 26 vector by which a prefusion-stabilized SARS-CoV-2 spike protein from the original Wuhan strain was expressed. Trimming takes 0 bases from V and 5 bases from J, and the germline ends sit 5 bases apart. Inclusive of the bounding cysteine and phenylalanine, the CDR3 is 13 residues long. This entry keeps only the CDR3 DNA: 39 bases, framed from base 1. Sequences SEHNR (CDR1) and FQNEAQ (CDR2) are obtained from the germline V gene (reference sequence).

The rearranged segments are TRBV7-9 and TRBJ2-1; a confident D gene designation cannot be given. This clonotype was sampled from a person aged 18-65 years who received the Ad26.COV2.S COVID-19 vaccine or a placebo. The specimen was peripheral blood, collected in a trial of Ad26.COV2.S vaccine versus placebo. The DNA reads TGTGCCAGCAGCTTAGCGGACCACAATGAGCAGTTCTTC. Its product reads: CASSLADHNEQFF.